These 28 T cell receptor beta chains came from one sample sequenced in a study of cytomegalovirus exposure and HLA in healthy donors. PCR primers comprised 60 Vbeta and 13 Jbeta primers. Assay: immunoSEQ multiplex PCR; the TCRdb copy retains only in-frame clones and omits some. The sample records some 190,000 clones, 79% being singletons. The sample comprised PBMCs. All receptors derive from a woman younger than 30 in good health and CMV-seronegative.

This rearrangement joins TRBV7-6 to TRBJ2-3; 8 nucleotides line up with TRBD2. The CDR3 loop spans 16 amino acids. Germline V gene lookup returns CDR1 SGHVS and CDR2 FNYEAQ. V was pared by 5 bases and J by 1 base, with 8 bases of the junction left unmatched. The CDR3 DNA reads TGTGCCAGCAGCCCTAGTCGGGGGGGCCGCACAGATACGCAGTATTTT. Translated, it gives CASSPSRGGRTDTQYF. Drawing the rest from reference TRBV7-6 and TRBJ2-3, the complete variable domain is GAGVSQSPRYKVTKRGQDVALRCDPISGHVSLYWYRQALGQGPEFLTYFNYEAQQDKSGLPNDRFSAERPEGSISTLTIQRTEQRDSAMYRCASSPSRGGRTDTQYFGPGTRLTVL.

The chain uses TRBV19 and TRBJ2-2, with D unresolved. Between the trimmed V and J ends, which lost 3 bases and 6 bases, there was a span of 14 bases. Looked up from germline, CDR1 is LNHDA and CDR2 is SQIVND (reference sequence). There are 15 residues in the CDR3. CDR3 in DNA: TGTGCCAGTAGTATTCGGCGTGAACTACCCGGGGAGCTGTTTTTT. This codes for CASSIRRELPGELFF.

The chain carries TRBV29-1 and TRBJ1-2; D uncertain. Trimming removed 4 bases from V and 1 base from J, with 13 bases in between. This CDR3 has 14 residues. CDR1 SQVTM and CDR2 ANQGSEA come from the germline V gene. The CDR3 reads CSVVGRGLNYGYTF. The CDR3 DNA follows: TGCAGCGTTGTGGGCCGCGGACTTAACTATGGCTACACCTTC.

This sequence joins TRBV5-1 and TRBJ2-7, with D maybe TRBD1 (6 bases). Per germline, CDR1 SGHRS and CDR2 YFSETQ. With 3 bases removed from V and 2 bases from J, the gap between germline ends came to 21 bases. The CDR3 extends over 17 amino acids. DNA of the CDR3: TGCGCCAGCAGCTGGGACATGGGCGTATTGGGAGCCTACGAGCAGTACTTC. Its translation is CASSWDMGVLGAYEQYF.

V is TRBV18 and J is TRBJ1-4; possibly TRBD1 for D (6 bases). The CDR3 covers 16 residues. In germline, CDR1 is KGHSH, CDR2 LQKENI. V shed 3 bases and J shed 7 bases, with 18 bases lying between them. The CDR3 spells CASSPDQVGAGEKLFF. CDR3 coding DNA: TGTGCCAGCTCACCGGATCAGGTGGGGGCAGGTGAAAAACTGTTTTTT.

The V call is TRBV28, the J call TRBJ2-7; 7 bases fit TRBD1. The germline CDR1 and CDR2 sequences are MDHEN and SYDVKM. This CDR3 contains 16 residues. The V gene end was trimmed by 5 bases and the J gene end by 4 bases; junction bases not matched to a gene: 14. The CDR3 coding sequence is TGTGCCAGCAGTCCCCAAATGCCGGGACAGCCTTACGAGCAGTACTTC. It codes for CASSPQMPGQPYEQYF.

J is TRBJ2-3 and V is TRBV5-1; D possibly corresponds to TRBD2 (5 bases). Germline CDR1 SGHRS, CDR2 YFSETQ. Trimming took 0 bases from V and 4 from J, leaving 9 bases between them. This CDR3 has 14 amino acids. CDR3: CASSLVSGADTQYF. CDR3 bases: TGCGCCAGCAGCTTGGTGTCCGGGGCAGATACGCAGTATTTT.

The rearrangement joins TRBV28 to TRBJ2-7; TRBD2 matches at 7 bases. With V trimmed by 6 bases and J by 0 bases, 8 bases remained unmatched. The CDR3 sequence is 15 residues long. Per germline, CDR1 MDHEN and CDR2 SYDVKM. CDR3 protein: CASRQTSASSYEQYF. CDR3 nucleotide sequence: TGTGCCAGCAGACAAACTAGCGCTAGCTCCTACGAGCAGTACTTC.

The chain uses TRBV7-9 and TRBJ1-2; 10 nucleotides agree with TRBD1. The CDR3 sequence is 14 residues long. Trimming removed 1 base from V and 7 bases from J; junction bases left unmatched: 3. CDR1 and CDR2 (germline): SEHNR, FQNEAQ (reference sequence). CDR3 DNA: TGTGCCAGCAGCTTAGGAGGGGACAGGGGTGGCTACACCTTC. It specifies CASSLGGDRGGYTF.

The chain employs TRBV5-1 and TRBJ2-3, with 11 bases lining up with TRBD2. The V gene's germline CDR1 is SGHRS and CDR2 YFSETQ. Trimming cost V 3 bases and J 3 bases; bases outside gene matches: 9. The CDR3 length is 17 residues. The CDR3 spells CASSSQGLAEPTDTQYF. The CDR3 DNA sequence: TGCGCCAGCAGCTCCCAGGGACTAGCGGAGCCAACAGATACGCAGTATTTT.

This clone appeared a few times. The rearrangement uses TRBV28 and TRBJ2-1; a weak D match, TRBD2 (6 bases). The V gene lost 4 bases and the J gene lost 10 bases, with 20 bases spanning the gap. In germline, CDR1 is MDHEN, CDR2 SYDVKM. CDR3 size: 15 residues. CDR3 bases: TGTGCCAGCAGTTCGCCTACTAGCCGGAGTTGGGAGCAGTTCTTC. Protein sequence: CASSSPTSRSWEQFF.

The chain combines TRBV18 with TRBJ2-5; 9 bases line up with TRBD2. The DNA end lines up better with TRBJ2-7; the J call may be wrong. The CDR3 loop spans 15 amino acids. Germline lookup yields CDR1 KGHSH and CDR2 LQKENI. The CDR3 loop is CASSRSGTSTYEQYF. In DNA, the CDR3 is TGTGCCAGCTCACGGTCGGGGACTAGCACCTACGAGCAGTACTTC.

As concerns this clone: This CDR3 is also generated by other DNA sequences in the sample. The chain combines TRBV27 with TRBJ1-6; 9 bases are a match to TRBD1. J was trimmed by 6 bases and V by 3 bases; bases with no gene match: 6. CDR1 and CDR2 (germline): MNHEY, SMNVEV (reference sequence). The CDR3 is 16 residues long. The CDR3 nucleotides are TGTGCCAGCAGTTTCGGGACAGGGACTGGTAATTCACCCCTCCACTTT. Translated, it gives CASSFGTGTGNSPLHF.

The J gene is TRBJ1-2, the V gene TRBV19; the match to TRBD1 covers 8 bases. J gave up 2 bases and V 4 bases, and 6 bases lay outside the gene matches. Germline CDR1 LNHDA, CDR2 SQIVND (reference sequence). The CDR3 is 15 residues long. The DNA of the CDR3 is TGTGCCAGTAGTAGAGGGACAGGTTCCAACTATGGCTACACCTTC. This gives the protein CASSRGTGSNYGYTF.

The rearrangement links TRBV19 to TRBJ2-6; D is perhaps TRBD1 (6 bases). The CDR3 extends over 18 amino acids. V was cut by 5 bases and J by 0 bases, with 17 bases left in between. CDR1 is LNHDA, CDR2 SQIVND, per germline (reference sequence). The CDR3 DNA is TGTGCCAGTAGTCCGCGGACAGCGTCACTCTCTGGGGCCAACGTCCTGACTTTC. It is translated as CASSPRTASLSGANVLTF.

The chain uses TRBV6-1 and TRBJ2-7; TRBD1 might be the D (6 bases). CDR3 length: 16 residues. Germline V CDR1 and CDR2: MNHNS, SASEGT. Trimming pared 2 bases from V and 5 bases from J, leaving 19 bases between. This CDR3 is CASSEIYYRDRDEQYF. In DNA form, the CDR3 reads TGTGCCAGCAGTGAAATATATTACAGGGACCGCGACGAGCAGTACTTC.

This chain links TRBV28 with TRBJ1-1; TRBD1 aligns across 7 bases. J was trimmed by 11 bases and V by 2 bases; bases with no gene match: 14. This CDR3 is 15 amino acids long. Germline values: CDR1 MDHEN, CDR2 SYDVKM. The CDR3 DNA follows: TGTGCCAGCAGTTTAGAAGGGACAGTGGGAGGCCGGGCTTTCTTT. Translation: CASSLEGTVGGRAFF.

The V call is TRBV13, the J call TRBJ2-5; 7 positions agree with TRBD2. The CDR3 extends over 13 amino acids. Germline CDR1 and CDR2: PRHDT and FYEKMQ (reference sequence). V shed 5 bases, J shed 2 bases, and the junction held 2 bases outside the gene matches. CDR3: CASSRGVQETQYF. The CDR3 nucleotides read TGTGCCAGCAGCCGGGGGGTGCAAGAGACCCAGTACTTC.

V gene TRBV5-1 combines with J gene TRBJ2-7, with 7 bases that match TRBD2. This CDR3 region has 13 residues. The V and J ends lost 3 bases and 0 bases, in that order; junction bases with no gene match: 0. Germline CDR1 is SGHRS and CDR2 is YFSETQ. DNA for the CDR3: TGCGCCAGCAGCTGGACTAGCTCCTACGAGCAGTACTTC. As protein: CASSWTSSYEQYF. Combining the CDR3 with reference TRBV5-1 and TRBJ2-7 gives the whole variable domain KAGVTQTPRYLIKTRGQQVTLSCSPISGHRSVSWYQQTPGQGLQFLFEYFSETQRNKGNFPGRFSGRQFSNSRSEMNVSTLELGDSALYLCASSWTSSYEQYFGPGTRLTVT.

This chain joins TRBV30 and TRBJ2-2; tentative D call: TRBD2 (5 bases). V lost 4 bases, J lost 7 bases, and 10 bases lay in between. Per the germline V gene, CDR1 is GTSNPN and CDR2 is SVGIG (reference sequence). The CDR3 has 12 residues. Here the CDR3 DNA reads TGTGCCTGGAACCGGGAAATCGGGGAGCTGTTTTTT. Amino acid sequence: CAWNREIGELFF.

The CDR3 nucleotides read TGTGCCAGCAGTTTTCGCGAGGGAGAGACCCAGTACTTC. Residues: CASSFREGETQYF. The chain recombines TRBV27 with TRBJ2-5; tentatively, D is TRBD2 (5 bases). Trimming took 3 bases from V and 4 from J, leaving 9 bases between them. The CDR3 is 13 amino acids. The V gene's germline CDR1 is MNHEY and CDR2 SMNVEV (reference sequence).

The chain's CDR3 is CASNWGDSYNEQFF. The CDR3 nucleotides read TGTGCCAGCAACTGGGGGGACAGCTACAATGAGCAGTTCTTC. The chain links TRBV5-6 to TRBJ2-1; tentatively, D is TRBD1 (7 bases). CDR1 is SGHDT and CDR2 is YYEEEE in the germline V gene. The CDR3 covers 14 residues. V was pared by 6 bases and J by 3 bases, with 13 bases between. The full variable domain, with the rest looked up from reference TRBV5-6 and TRBJ2-1, is DAGVTQSPTHLIKTRGQQVTLRCSPKSGHDTVSWYQQALGQGPQFIFQYYEEEERQRGNFPDRFSGHQFPNYSSELNVNALLLGDSALYLCASNWGDSYNEQFFGPGTRLTVL.

The chain joins TRBV5-6 to TRBJ2-1; perhaps TRBD2 as D (5 bases). Trimming removed 1 base from V and 10 bases from J, with 15 bases in between. Germline assignment: CDR1 SGHDT and CDR2 YYEEEE. The CDR3 length is 14 residues. CDR3 sequence: CASSLLRTSVEQFF. The CDR3 bases are TGTGCCAGCAGCTTGCTCAGGACTTCGGTCGAGCAGTTCTTC.

This chain connects TRBV9 to TRBJ2-6; D may be TRBD1 (6 bases). This CDR3 is built from 15 residues. V was pared by 2 bases and J by 1 base, with 7 bases between. The germline V gene has CDR1 SGDLS and CDR2 YYNGEE. The CDR3 loop is CASSVTGSGANVLTF. CDR3 DNA sequence: TGTGCCAGCAGCGTCACAGGGTCTGGGGCCAACGTCCTGACTTTC.

The count of this clone is one. CDR3 nucleotide sequence: TGTGCCAGCAGCTTAGGGCGGTGGCAGCCCCAGCATTTT. Protein: CASSLGRWQPQHF. The V gene is TRBV11-2, the J gene TRBJ1-5; D gene ambiguous. V was pared by 1 base and J by 7 bases, with 8 bases between. The CDR3 spans 13 residues. Germline values: CDR1 SGHAT, CDR2 FQNNGV.

The chain links TRBV28 to TRBJ2-5, with D possibly TRBD1 on 5 matching bases. Germline V gene data show CDR1 as MDHEN and CDR2 as SYDVKM. Trimming left V 5 bases short and J 1 base short, with 14 bases between. The CDR3 covers 15 residues. The CDR3 region has the DNA TGTGCCAGCAGTGCCAGGGAAGGGGTCCAAGAGACCCAGTACTTC. This sequence encodes CASSAREGVQETQYF. The variable domain in full, with the rest retrieved from reference TRBV28 and TRBJ2-5, is DVKVTQSSRYLVKRTGEKVFLECVQDMDHENMFWYRQDPGLGLRLIYFSYDVKMKEKGDIPEGYSVSREKKERFSLILESASTNQTSMYLCASSAREGVQETQYFGPGTRLLVL.

The rearrangement links TRBV11-2 to TRBJ2-7, with D possibly being TRBD1 (6 bases). V was trimmed by 5 bases and J by 3 bases, leaving 11 bases between them. The germline CDR1 and CDR2 sequences are SGHAT and FQNNGV. The CDR3 covers 13 residues. Here the CDR3 DNA reads TGTGCCAGCAGCCATCCGGACAGCTACGAGCAGTACTTC. Amino acids: CASSHPDSYEQYF.

This clone was detected only once. The V and J genes are TRBV6-5 and TRBJ1-4; possible D gene TRBD1, 5 bases. The CDR3 is 14 amino acids. Trimming stripped 2 bases from V and 7 bases from J, with 11 bases between. Germline CDR1 and CDR2: MNHEY and SVGAGI. In nucleotides, the CDR3 is TGTGCCAGCAGTTACGGGGCTGGAGTTGAAAAACTGTTTTTT. Amino acid sequence: CASSYGAGVEKLFF.